Here is one T cell receptor beta chain with its context. What it binds is unknown. The data derive from a study of radiotherapy plus CTLA-4 blockade in lung cancer. Background on the study: Of the patients, 15% to 20% showed objective responses and around 29% attained disease control.

Study results and caveats: Best predicting response, reportedly, were early blood T cell clone dynamics, with interferon-beta. In blood, tumor-derived TCR clones expanded after radiotherapy plus ipilimumab.

Focal radiation and CTLA-4 blockade (ipilimumab) were tested in chemo-refractory metastatic non-small-cell lung cancer patients. Some clones are missing from TCRdb's copy, which holds only in-frame ones; the method was immunoSEQ multiplex PCR. Of some 78,000 clones in the sample, 70% to 90% are singletons; the top ten hold 2% to 2.5%. The CDR3 runs to 15 residues. The sequencing used peripheral blood, collected from a patient treated with radiotherapy plus ipilimumab. This sequence was found in a human donor with non-small cell lung cancer who had a partial response to radiotherapy plus ipilimumab. The gene calls are TRBV21-1 and TRBJ2-7; the D call of TRBD2 is as the table states it, not checked on the DNA. TRBV21-1 is a pseudogene. CDR3 nucleotide sequence: TGTGCCAGCAGCACCAAGACTAGCGGGAGCTATGAGCAGTACGTC. Residues: CASSTKTSGSYEQYV.